This T cell receptor (beta chain) was sequenced during a study of T cell responses to AZD1222 COVID-19 vaccine (dated by TCRdb to about 2021). Regarding the complete study: TCR sequencing was performed for fewer than 250 trial participants, of whom some 200 were given two doses of AZD1222 and 26 were given two doses of MenACWY control vaccine. Trial participants were enrolled into age subgroups of 18-55, 56-69 and 70-plus years, which contained around 150, 28 and 57 TCR-sequenced participants, respectively.

General study outcomes and caveats: The 56-69-year group was small, and its depth increase did not reach significance, likely because of low power. A significant rise in spike-specific TCR breadth and depth was observed after two AZD1222 doses relative to day 0 and relative to MenACWY recipients. Vaccine-associated CD4 TCRs spanned the whole spike protein, with dominant responses in regions 160-218 and 743-854. Nearly half of unique spike-specific TCRs reportedly recognized epitopes outside regions mutated in the B.1.351 and B.1.1.7 variants. Because no day 14 peak-response samples were available, the repertoires could be characterized only after the peak T cell response. Participants were mostly white British, with more females than males. The authors suggested clonal diversity may have been underestimated. Only six AZD1222 recipients were SARS-CoV-2 seropositive at baseline, limiting conclusions about previously exposed vaccinees.

Reading the label with the study, this specimen's time point is: baseline before first vaccination. The treatment or condition label for this specimen denotes: meningococcal conjugate vaccine given as trial control. The vaccinee samples were drawn from two UK trials, COV001 and COV002, one of which was a single-blind randomized controlled phase 2/3 trial testing AZD1222 (ChAdOx1 nCoV-19) in healthy adults. For TCRbeta chain sequencing, PBMC samples were collected from trial participants at day 0 and at day 28 after the second dose. The CDR3 regions of human TCRbeta chains were analyzed by immunosequencing. As for the original processing: TCRs in the repertoires were matched against a reference library of SARS-CoV-2-specific TCRs that had been generated with the MIRA antigen-specificity platform. Breadth meant the fraction of unique TCRs that were SARS-CoV-2-associated, whereas depth meant the fraction of total T cells that were SARS-CoV-2-associated. Using the MIRA data, every spike-specific TCR was mapped to the spike region that the TCR reacted to and assigned to either a CD4 or a CD8 class. Log10-transformed breadth and depth values were compared by one-way ANOVA with Sidak's multiple comparisons tests. Imported from immuneACCESS, the table was reduced by TCRdb to in-frame sequences with V and J called. These copies leave out some clones; in studies compared against another copy, an unresolved V gene accounts for under half, and the cause of the remainder is not known. V, J and clone size are taken as reported in that table, and D and trimming were inferred from the DNA itself. For this sample there are about 83,000 clones; 85% to 90% appear just once. Of the sample, approximately 5% is held by the ten largest clones.

This clone has only a few counts. Its antigen is still unknown. Nothing much larger sits one base from this clone, and base qualities are not available. V gives up 2 bases and J gives up 2 bases, and the segment between their germline ends measures 14 bases. CDR1 SGHKS and CDR2 YYEKEE are derived from the germline V gene (reference sequence). The CDR3 runs 16 amino acids, cysteine and phenylalanine included. CDR3 DNA only is kept here, 48 bases in frame from base 1. The sequence links TRBV5-5 to TRBJ1-5; too little of a D gene remains to name it. Source: peripheral blood, taken on day 0 of MenACWY control vaccination. The sequence came from an adult in good health. The sequenced DNA: TGTGCCAGCAGCTTAAGGCCAGCCCGGGGCAATCAGCCCCAGCATTTT. This gives the protein CASSLRPARGNQPQHF.